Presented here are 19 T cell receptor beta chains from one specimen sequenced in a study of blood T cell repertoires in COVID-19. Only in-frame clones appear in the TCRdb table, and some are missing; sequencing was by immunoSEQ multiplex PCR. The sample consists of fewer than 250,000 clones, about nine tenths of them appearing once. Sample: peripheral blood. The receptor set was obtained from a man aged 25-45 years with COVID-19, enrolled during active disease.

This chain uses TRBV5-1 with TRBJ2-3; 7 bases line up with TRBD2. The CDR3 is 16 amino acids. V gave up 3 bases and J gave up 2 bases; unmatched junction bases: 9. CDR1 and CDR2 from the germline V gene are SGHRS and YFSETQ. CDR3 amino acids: CASSSPERGDTDTQYF. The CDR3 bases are TGCGCCAGCAGCTCTCCGGAACGGGGGGACACAGATACGCAGTATTTT. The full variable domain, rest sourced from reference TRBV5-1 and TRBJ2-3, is KAGVTQTPRYLIKTRGQQVTLSCSPISGHRSVSWYQQTPGQGLQFLFEYFSETQRNKGNFPGRFSGRQFSNSRSEMNVSTLELGDSALYLCASSSPERGDTDTQYFGPGTRLTVL.

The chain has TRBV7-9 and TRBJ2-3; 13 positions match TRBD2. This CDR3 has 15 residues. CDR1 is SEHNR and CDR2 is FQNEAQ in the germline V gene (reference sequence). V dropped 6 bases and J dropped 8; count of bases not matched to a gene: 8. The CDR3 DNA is TGTGCCAGCAGACAACTAGCGGGGGGGCCCGGTACGCAGTATTTT. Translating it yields CASRQLAGGPGTQYF.

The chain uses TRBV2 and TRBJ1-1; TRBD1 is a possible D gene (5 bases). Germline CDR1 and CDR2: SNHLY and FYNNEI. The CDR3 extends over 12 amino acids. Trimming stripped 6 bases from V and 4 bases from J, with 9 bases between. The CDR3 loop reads CASRTESTEAFF. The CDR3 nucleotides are TGTGCCAGCAGGACAGAGAGCACTGAAGCTTTCTTT. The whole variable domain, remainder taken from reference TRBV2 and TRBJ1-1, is EPEVTQTPSHQVTQMGQEVILRCVPISNHLYFYWYRQILGQKVEFLVSFYNNEISEKSEIFDDQFSVERPDGSNFTLKIRSTKLEDSAMYFCASRTESTEAFFGQGTRLTVV.

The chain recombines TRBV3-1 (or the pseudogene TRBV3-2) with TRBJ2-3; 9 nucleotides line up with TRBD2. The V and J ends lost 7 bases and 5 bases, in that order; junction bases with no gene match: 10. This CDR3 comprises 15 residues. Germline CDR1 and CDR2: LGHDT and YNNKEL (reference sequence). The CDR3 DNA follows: TGTGCCAGCACCGACTTAGCGGGGGCGGGAGATACGCAGTATTTT. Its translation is CASTDLAGAGDTQYF.

The CDR3 bases are TGTGCCAGCAGTGAGGGTCGGGGGTCCACTGAAGCTTTCTTT. This gives the protein CASSEGRGSTEAFF. The rearrangement uses TRBV6-1 and TRBJ1-1; TRBD1 is a possible D gene (5 bases). The V end was cut by 3 bases, the J end by 4 bases, with 12 bases between. Germline V CDR1 and CDR2: MNHNS, SASEGT. This CDR3 is built from 14 residues.

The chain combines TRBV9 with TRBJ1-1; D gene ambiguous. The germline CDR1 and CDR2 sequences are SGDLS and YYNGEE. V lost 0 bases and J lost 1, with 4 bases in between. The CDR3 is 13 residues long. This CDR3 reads CASSVEQNTEAFF. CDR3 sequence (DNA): TGTGCCAGCAGCGTAGAACAGAACACTGAAGCTTTCTTT.

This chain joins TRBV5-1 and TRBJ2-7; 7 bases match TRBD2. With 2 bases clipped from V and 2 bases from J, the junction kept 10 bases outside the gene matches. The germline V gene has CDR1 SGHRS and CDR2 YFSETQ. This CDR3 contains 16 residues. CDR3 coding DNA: TGCGCCAGCAGCTTAGGACCCGGCCTAGCGGCCTACGAGCAGTACTTC. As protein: CASSLGPGLAAYEQYF.

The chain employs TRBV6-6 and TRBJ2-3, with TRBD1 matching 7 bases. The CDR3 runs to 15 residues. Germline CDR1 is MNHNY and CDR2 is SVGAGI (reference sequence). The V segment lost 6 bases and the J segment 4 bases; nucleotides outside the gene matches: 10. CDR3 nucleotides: TGTGCCAGCAGCTTACGCGTAGGGGGCGCAGATACGCAGTATTTT. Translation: CASSLRVGGADTQYF.

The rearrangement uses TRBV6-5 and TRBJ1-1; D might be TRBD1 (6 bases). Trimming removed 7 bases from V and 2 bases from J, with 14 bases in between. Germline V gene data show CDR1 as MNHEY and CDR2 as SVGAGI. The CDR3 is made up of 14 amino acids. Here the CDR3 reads CASMIGRGNTEAFF. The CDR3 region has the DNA TGTGCCAGCATGATCGGCAGGGGAAACACTGAAGCTTTCTTT.

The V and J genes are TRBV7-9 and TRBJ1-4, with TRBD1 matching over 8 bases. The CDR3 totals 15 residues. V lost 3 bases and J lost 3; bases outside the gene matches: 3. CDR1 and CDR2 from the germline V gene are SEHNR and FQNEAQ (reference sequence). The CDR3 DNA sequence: TGTGCCAGCAGCTTTACAGGGGGGTCTAATGAAAAACTGTTTTTT. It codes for CASSFTGGSNEKLFF.

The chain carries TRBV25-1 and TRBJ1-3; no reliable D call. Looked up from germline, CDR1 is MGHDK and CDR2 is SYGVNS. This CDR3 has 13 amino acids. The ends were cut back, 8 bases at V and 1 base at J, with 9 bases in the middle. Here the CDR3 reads CASLLVSGNTIYF. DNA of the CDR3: TGTGCCAGCTTACTAGTGTCTGGAAACACCATATATTTT.

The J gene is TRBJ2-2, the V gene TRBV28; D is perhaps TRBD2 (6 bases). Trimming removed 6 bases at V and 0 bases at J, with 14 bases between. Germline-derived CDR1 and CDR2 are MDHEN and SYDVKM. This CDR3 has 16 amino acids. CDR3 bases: TGTGCCAGCAGCCCTCTGGGGGGTACGAACACCGGGGAGCTGTTTTTT. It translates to CASSPLGGTNTGELFF. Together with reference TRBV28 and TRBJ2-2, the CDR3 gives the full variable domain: DVKVTQSSRYLVKRTGEKVFLECVQDMDHENMFWYRQDPGLGLRLIYFSYDVKMKEKGDIPEGYSVSREKKERFSLILESASTNQTSMYLCASSPLGGTNTGELFFGEGSRLTVL.

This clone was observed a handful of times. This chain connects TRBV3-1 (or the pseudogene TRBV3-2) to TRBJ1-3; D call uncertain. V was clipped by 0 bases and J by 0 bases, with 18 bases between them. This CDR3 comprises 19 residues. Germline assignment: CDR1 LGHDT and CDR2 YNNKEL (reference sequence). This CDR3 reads CASSQESSWWASSGNTIYF. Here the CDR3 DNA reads TGTGCCAGCAGCCAAGAATCGTCATGGTGGGCGAGCTCTGGAAACACCATATATTTT.

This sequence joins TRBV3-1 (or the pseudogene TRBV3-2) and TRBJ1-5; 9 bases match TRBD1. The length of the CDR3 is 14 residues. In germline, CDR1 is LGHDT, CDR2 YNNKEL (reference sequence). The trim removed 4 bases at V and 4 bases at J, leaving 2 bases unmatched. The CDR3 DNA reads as TGTGCCAGCAGCCCGACAGGGGGGAATCAGCCCCAGCATTTT. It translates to CASSPTGGNQPQHF.

DNA for the CDR3: TGCGCCAGCAGCCCAAGACAGGCCACTAACTATGGCTACACCTTC. It encodes CASSPRQATNYGYTF. The J gene is TRBJ1-2, the V gene TRBV5-1; TRBD1 might be the D (6 bases). V was trimmed by 4 bases and J by 0 bases, leaving 13 bases between them. There are 15 residues in the CDR3. Germline V gene sequence: CDR1 SGHRS, CDR2 YFSETQ.

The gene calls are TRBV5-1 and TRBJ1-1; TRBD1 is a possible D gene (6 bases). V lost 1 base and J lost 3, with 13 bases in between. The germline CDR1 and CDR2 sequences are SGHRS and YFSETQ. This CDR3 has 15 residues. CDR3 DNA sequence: TGCGCCAGCAGCTTGATAACAGGGTTGGACACTGAAGCTTTCTTT. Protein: CASSLITGLDTEAFF.

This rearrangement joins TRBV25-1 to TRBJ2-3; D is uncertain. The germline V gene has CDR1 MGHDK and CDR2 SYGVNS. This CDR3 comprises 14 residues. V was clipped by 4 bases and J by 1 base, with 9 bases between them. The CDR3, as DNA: TGTGCCAGCAGTGTGAGCTTGGGCACAGATACGCAGTATTTT. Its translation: CASSVSLGTDTQYF.

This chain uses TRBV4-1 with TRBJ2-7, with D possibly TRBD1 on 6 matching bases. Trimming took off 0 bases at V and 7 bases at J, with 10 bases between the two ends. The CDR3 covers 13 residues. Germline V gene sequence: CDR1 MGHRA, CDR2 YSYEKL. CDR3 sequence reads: CASSQDQGLEQYF. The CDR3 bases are TGCGCCAGCAGCCAAGATCAGGGGTTGGAGCAGTACTTC.

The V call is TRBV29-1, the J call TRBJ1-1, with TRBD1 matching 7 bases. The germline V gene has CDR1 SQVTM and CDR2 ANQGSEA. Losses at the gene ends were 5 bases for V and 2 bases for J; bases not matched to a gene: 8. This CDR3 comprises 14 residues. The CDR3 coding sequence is TGCAGCGTTCGACAGGGACAAGGAAACACTGAAGCTTTCTTT. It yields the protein CSVRQGQGNTEAFF.